This T cell receptor beta chain derives from a study of shared clonotypes between healthy human individuals. Broader study findings: For naive CD4 cells, roughly 4.6% of clonotypes were shared across four donors.

Comments on this clone: Its target is unknown.

CDR1 is SGHRS, CDR2 YFSETQ, per germline. The CDR3 length is 16 residues. The V segment lost 0 bases and the J segment 0 bases; nucleotides outside the gene matches: 5. Assay execution took place at the deep level. As processed by the authors: Filtering of immunoSEQ junctional sequences could not match full-length read filtering. Sequencing was performed with immunoSEQ multiplex PCR; in TCRdb, only in-frame clones are kept and a portion is missing. That table gives V, J and clone size, and the DNA gave D and trimming. The table shows more than 2,000,000 clones, with over 85% occurring only once. The investigators split CD4+ cells into a CD45RA+ naive subset and a CD45RA-negative memory subset.

The sequenced sample consisted of naive CD4+ T cells sorted from blood. Subset given: CD45RA+ positively selected. This clonotype was obtained from a man younger than 35 in good health. The J gene is TRBJ1-2, the V gene TRBV5-1; TRBD1 agrees at 7 bases. The CDR3 region is CASSLGQGHTNYGYTF. CDR3 coding DNA: TGCGCCAGCAGCTTGGGACAGGGCCATACTAACTATGGCTACACCTTC. The full variable domain, completed using reference TRBV5-1 and TRBJ1-2, is KAGVTQTPRYLIKTRGQQVTLSCSPISGHRSVSWYQQTPGQGLQFLFEYFSETQRNKGNFPGRFSGRQFSNSRSEMNVSTLELGDSALYLCASSLGQGHTNYGYTFGSGTRLTVV.